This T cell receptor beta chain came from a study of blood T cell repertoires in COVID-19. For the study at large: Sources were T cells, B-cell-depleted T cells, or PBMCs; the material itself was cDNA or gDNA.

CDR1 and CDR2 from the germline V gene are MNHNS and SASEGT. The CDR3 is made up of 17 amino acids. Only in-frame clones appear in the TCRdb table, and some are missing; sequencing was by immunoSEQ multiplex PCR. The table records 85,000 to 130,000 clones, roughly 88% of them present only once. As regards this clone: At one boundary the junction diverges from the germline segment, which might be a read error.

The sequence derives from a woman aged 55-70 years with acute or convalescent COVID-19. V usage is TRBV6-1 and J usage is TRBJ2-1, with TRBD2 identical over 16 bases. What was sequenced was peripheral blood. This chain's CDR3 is CASTEPGLAGGNNEQFF. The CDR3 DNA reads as TGTGCCAGCACTGAACCGGGACTAGCGGGAGGGAACAATGAGCAGTTCTTC.